The clone carrying this T cell receptor beta chain was found many times. No antigen is known for it. TCRbeta library preparation incorporated unique molecular identifiers. TCRdb recomputed calls from the PCR reads with MiXCR, one row per CDR3 protein. The data contain roughly 120,000 distinct CDR3 sequences, around 23% of them seen just once; the ten biggest clones take up 8% to 11%. The source of the sample is a study of T-cell reconstitution after alpha-beta-depleted transplantation in children. Notes on the study in general: The origin of high day-60 TCRbeta diversity in some patients lay in surviving recipient T cells and thymic progenitors. T-cell numbers and diversity one year post-transplant derived largely from freshly generated T cells. At around two months after transplant, the alpha-beta T cells were reportedly derived from several hundred expanded clones that came from non-depleted graft cells.

V was clipped by 5 bases and J by 0 bases, with 14 bases between them. The CDR3 totals 16 residues. Germline CDR1 and CDR2: SGHTA and FQGNSA. The source is a male patient aged 2-9 years who had a stem cell transplant for chronic granulomatous disease, so the T cells may come from the graft donor. Sequenced material: PBMCs, mostly from graft donor cells, taken 180 days after TCRalphabeta/CD19-depleted stem cell transplant. The chain uses TRBV7-2 and TRBJ2-1; tentative D call: TRBD1 (6 bases). In DNA form, the CDR3 reads TGTGCCAGCAGCCGGGGACAAATGAGCTCCTACAATGAGCAGTTCTTC. Its protein product is CASSRGQMSSYNEQFF.